This T cell receptor beta chain was identified during a study of T cells in tumors after PD-1 blockade. Study-level information: Patients received pembrolizumab 200 mg every 3 weeks or cemiplimab 350 mg every 2 weeks. Mean per blood sample: 113,528 templates (about 24,000-257,772), some 36,000 unique clonotypes.

Some clones are missing from TCRdb's copy, which holds only in-frame ones; the method was immunoSEQ multiplex PCR. The sample carries some 20,000 clones, approximately 84% recorded once. This clone occurred once. The antigen is unknown. Study-wide results and caveats: Blood contained roughly 43% of the tumor's TCR clonotypes.

Trimming removed 1 base at V and 5 bases at J, with 15 bases between. CDR3 length: 15 residues. Germline V CDR1 and CDR2: SGHNT, YENEEA. This chain uses TRBV11-3 with TRBJ2-7; D uncertain. The TCR comes from a human donor with advanced basal cell or squamous cell carcinoma (not recorded which). Specimen: PBMCs, collected after anti-PD-1 therapy. The CDR3 nucleotides read TGTGCCAGCAGCTTAGGTTCTCCGGCAGTGAACGAGCAGTACTTC. Translation: CASSLGSPAVNEQYF.